This is a list of T cell receptor beta chains from one sample in a study of cytomegalovirus exposure and HLA in healthy donors. Repertoires were generated with immunoSEQ multiplex PCR, while TCRdb's copy carries only in-frame clones and drops some. The sample lists approximately 100,000 clones; about 93% were seen once. Sample: PBMCs. These receptors all come from a woman aged 30 to 39 in good health and CMV-seropositive. CDR3s include the opening cysteine and the closing phenylalanine or tryptophan. Fields, in order: V gene, CDR3 protein.

>TRBV11-3
CASSRDRSYNEQFF
>TRBV11-2
CASSLAEDGYTF
>TRBV6-5
CASSPTRGMAQYF
>TRBV29-1
CSVGAGLVGFVETQYF
>TRBV11-2
CASSPTRTVSPDYEQYF
>TRBV28
CASSFRGVGNQPQHF
>TRBV7-9
CASSRGAGGEYEQYF
>TRBV7-9
CASILRSNEQFF
>TRBV15
CATSRKGGGVGNEQFF
>TRBV7-9
CASSFSDRTYEQYF
>TRBV12-2
CASRPRGPQPDEQYF
>TRBV5-5
CASSSTSTGELFF
>TRBV7-9
CASSLETANYGYTF
>TRBV6-6
CASSSVVGKQYF
>TRBV11-3
CASSLDGRGGYNEQFF
>TRBV7-3
CASSPASGSAVYEQYF
>TRBV10-3
CAITGGDRVEGYTF
>TRBV10-3
CAISAGGATNEKLFF
>TRBV25-1
CASRDSPHEAFF
>TRBV6-5
CASRRKTGNNSPLHF
>TRBV6-5
CASSYRDLNTEAFF
>TRBV7-9
CASSLFRGAYSNQPQHF
>TRBV11-2
CASSLVRGAYNEQFF
>TRBV5-6
CASSLGQTGNTIYF
>TRBV28
CASSGDRVFVNEQFF
>TRBV19
CASSLRQENTEAFF
>TRBV5-1
CASRHAKNYGYTF
>TRBV5-5
CASSFARQGAFATNEKLFF
>TRBV5-4
CASSLFRVNTEAFF
>TRBV7-2
CASSPGTVGSGDTEAFF
>TRBV4-3
CASSQSVGLTGELFF
>TRBV28
CASTPGGSGNTIYF